A selection of T cell receptor beta chains follows, all from one sample in a study of T cell repertoires in cytomegalovirus infection. Antigen specificity for these receptors is unknown. TCRdb re-called the reads with MiXCR, one entry per CDR3 protein. The sample records around 100,000 distinct CDR3 sequences, over 9% being singletons. The source material was PBMCs, sequenced either directly or after in vitro stimulation (not recorded which). The receptors originated from a human donor in good health (CMV status not recorded). Some clones in this sample may be carry-over from other donors' samples. Both conserved end residues are part of each CDR3. A D gene is named only where the DNA matches it firmly. Size values are once, few and many counts, or a class for expanded clones, and some rows have none.

v_call	j_call	d_call	clone_size	cdr3_nt	cdr3_aa
TRBV7-3	TRBJ2-5	TRBD2	many	TGTGCCAGCAGCTTATCCGGGAGGGGAGAGACCCAGTACTTC	CASSLSGRGETQYF
TRBV7-2	TRBJ2-1	TRBD1	few	TGTGCCAGCAGCCCCCGGACAGGGGTCTACAATGAGCAGTTCTTC	CASSPRTGVYNEQFF
TRBV4-1	TRBJ2-1	.	few	TGCGCCAGCAGCCAAGTCACTGGTTACAATGAGCAGTTCTTC	CASSQVTGYNEQFF
TRBV19	TRBJ2-3	TRBD1	many	TGTGCCAGTAGTCACCCCGGGACAGGGATTCGAACAGATACGCAGTATTTT	CASSHPGTGIRTDTQYF
TRBV6-2/TRBV6-3	TRBJ2-3	TRBD2	many	TGTGCCAGCAGTTATATGGCGGGAGAAATTGATACGCAGTATTTT	CASSYMAGEIDTQYF
TRBV5-4	TRBJ2-1	TRBD2	many	TGTGCCAGCAGCTTGGGTCCACTAGCGGAGTACAATGAGCAGTTCTTC	CASSLGPLAEYNEQFF
TRBV29-1	TRBJ1-5	.	.	TGCAGCGTTAAGGACGGAAACAATCAGCCCCAGCATTTT	CSVKDGNNQPQHF
TRBV4-1	TRBJ2-7	.	few	TGCGCCAGCAGCCAAGTGGGCCTCATCTACGAGCAGTACTTC	CASSQVGLIYEQYF
TRBV7-3	TRBJ2-2	.	many	TGTGCCAGCAGCTTAACTAGCCATTTAACCGGGGAGCTGTTTTTT	CASSLTSHLTGELFF
TRBV7-8	TRBJ2-6	.	many	TGTGCCAGCAAAGTTCGCTCTGGGGCCAACGTCCTGACTTTC	CASKVRSGANVLTF
TRBV7-6	TRBJ2-3	.	many	TGTGCCAGCAGCTTAGCGGGGAGCCCCACAGATACGCAGTATTTT	CASSLAGSPTDTQYF
TRBV19	TRBJ2-2	.	many	TGTGCCAGTAGTATCGTGGTAGGCGGGGAGCTGTTTTTT	CASSIVVGGELFF
TRBV7-9	TRBJ2-1	.	many	TGTGCCAGCAGCCTACAGGGCGATGAGCAGTTCTTC	CASSLQGDEQFF
TRBV4-1	TRBJ2-1	TRBD2	few	TGCGCCAGCAGCCAAGGCCTAGCGGACAATGAGCAGTTCTTC	CASSQGLADNEQFF
TRBV7-2	TRBJ2-1	TRBD2	few	TGTGCCAGCAGCTTATACCAGCGGGAGGGCCTGGAGCAGTTCTTC	CASSLYQREGLEQFF
TRBV6-2/TRBV6-3	TRBJ2-7	.	.	TGTGCCAGCAGTTACTCGTCGGCAGGGGCGGGAAAGGCCTACGAGCAGTACTTC	CASSYSSAGAGKAYEQYF
TRBV4-3	TRBJ2-3	.	.	TGCGCCAGCAGCCAAGATCGATGGCGGAACACAGATACGCAGTATTTT	CASSQDRWRNTDTQYF
TRBV4-1	TRBJ1-5	.	few	TGCGCCAGCAGCCAAGATCAGGGGACGGTAGAGCCCCAGCATTTT	CASSQDQGTVEPQHF
TRBV6-5	TRBJ1-5	.	many	TGTGCCAGCAGTTACTCGATTCCAGGAGCCCCTAATCAGCCCCAGCATTTT	CASSYSIPGAPNQPQHF
TRBV30	TRBJ1-2	.	.	TGTGCCTGCCGGAGGTATGGTGGGGCGGCGGCTAACTATGGCTACACCTTC	CACRRYGGAAANYGYTF
TRBV12-3/TRBV12-4	TRBJ2-1	.	many	TGTGCCAGCAGCATTAGCGGTAACAATGAGCAGTTCTTC	CASSISGNNEQFF
TRBV5-1	TRBJ2-2	.	many	TGCGCCAGCAGCTTGGGAGACACCCCAAACACCGGGGAGCTGTTTTTT	CASSLGDTPNTGELFF
TRBV12-3/TRBV12-4	TRBJ2-7	TRBD1	few	TGTGCCAGCAGTGGACCCGGGACAGGCCCTTACGAGCAGTACTTC	CASSGPGTGPYEQYF
TRBV19	TRBJ1-2	.	few	TGTGCCAGTAGTGCCGACAGGATGTATGGCTACACCTTC	CASSADRMYGYTF
TRBV7-2	TRBJ2-5	.	few	TGTGCCAGCAGCTTATTACAGACCCCCGGGGAGACCCAGTACTTC	CASSLLQTPGETQYF
TRBV27	TRBJ2-3	TRBD2	many	TGTGCCAGCAGTTTATTAGGCGTAACGGGAGGAGACACAGATACGCAGTATTTT	CASSLLGVTGGDTDTQYF
TRBV11-2	TRBJ2-1	TRBD1	many	TGTGCCAGCAGCGCCAGGGACAGGGGATTTGAGCAGTTCTTC	CASSARDRGFEQFF
TRBV7-2	TRBJ2-2	TRBD2	many	TGTGCCAGCAGCCCAGATAGCGGGAGGGCGTACACCGGGGAGCTGTTTTTT	CASSPDSGRAYTGELFF
TRBV30	TRBJ1-6	.	few	TGTGCCTGGAGTGTCGATCAGGCTAATTCACCCCTCCACTTT	CAWSVDQANSPLHF
TRBV7-2	TRBJ2-2	.	many	TGTGCCAGCAGCTCCAGACTAACTAACACCGGGGAGCTGTTTTTT	CASSSRLTNTGELFF
TRBV7-2	TRBJ1-6	.	few	TGTGCCAGCAGCCCTACTGGGGCTAATTCACCCCTCCACTTT	CASSPTGANSPLHF
TRBV11-2	TRBJ2-5	TRBD1	few	TGTGCCACCTCCGGGACAGAAGAGACCCAGTACTTC	CATSGTEETQYF
TRBV5-4	TRBJ1-1	.	.	TGTGCCAGCAGCCCAAAGACAGGATTGAACACTGAAGCTTTCTTT	CASSPKTGLNTEAFF
TRBV7-2	TRBJ2-3	TRBD1	many	TGTGCCAGCAGCTTCGAAGGGGGCTCAGATACGCAGTATTTT	CASSFEGGSDTQYF
TRBV20-1	TRBJ2-2	TRBD2	.	TGCAGTGCTAGGGTAGCGGGAGGCCGTCGGGAGCTGTTTTTT	CSARVAGGRRELFF
TRBV4-3	TRBJ1-1	.	.	TGCGCCAGCAGCCAAGAAGGAGGCAGGGTGAACACTGAAGCTTTCTTT	CASSQEGGRVNTEAFF
TRBV27	TRBJ1-1	TRBD1	many	TGTGCCAGCAGGTTACAGGGGGCTATTGCTGAAGCTTTCTTT	CASRLQGAIAEAFF
TRBV4-1	TRBJ2-1	TRBD2	.	TGCGCCAGCAGCCCGCCGTTAGCGGGAGAAAGGGATGAGCAGTTCTTC	CASSPPLAGERDEQFF
TRBV19	TRBJ1-2	TRBD1	.	TGTGCCAGTACCCCGGACAGGGACTATGGCTACACCTTC	CASTPDRDYGYTF
TRBV6-5	TRBJ1-2	TRBD1	many	TGTGCCAGCAGTTACTCGCCCAGACAGGGTGGTGGCTACACCTTC	CASSYSPRQGGGYTF
TRBV7-3	TRBJ2-1	.	many	TGTGCCAGCAGCCAGGACAGTGGATACAATGAGCAGTTCTTC	CASSQDSGYNEQFF